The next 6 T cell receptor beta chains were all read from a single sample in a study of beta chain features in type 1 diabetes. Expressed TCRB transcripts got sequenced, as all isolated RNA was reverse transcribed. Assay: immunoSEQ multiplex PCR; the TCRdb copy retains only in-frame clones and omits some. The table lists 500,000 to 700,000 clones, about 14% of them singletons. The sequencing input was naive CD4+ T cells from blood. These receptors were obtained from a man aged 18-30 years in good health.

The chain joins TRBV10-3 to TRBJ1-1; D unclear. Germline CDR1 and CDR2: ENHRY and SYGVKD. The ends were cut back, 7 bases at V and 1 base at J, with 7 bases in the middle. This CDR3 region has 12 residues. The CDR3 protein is CAINGKNTEAFF. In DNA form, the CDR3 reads TGTGCCATCAATGGGAAGAACACTGAAGCTTTCTTT.

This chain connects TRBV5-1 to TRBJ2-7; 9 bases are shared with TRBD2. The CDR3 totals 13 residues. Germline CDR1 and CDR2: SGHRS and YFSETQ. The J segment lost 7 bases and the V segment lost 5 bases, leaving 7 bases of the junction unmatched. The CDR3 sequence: CASRLAGSGEQYF. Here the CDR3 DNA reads TGCGCCAGCAGACTAGCGGGTTCGGGTGAGCAGTACTTC.

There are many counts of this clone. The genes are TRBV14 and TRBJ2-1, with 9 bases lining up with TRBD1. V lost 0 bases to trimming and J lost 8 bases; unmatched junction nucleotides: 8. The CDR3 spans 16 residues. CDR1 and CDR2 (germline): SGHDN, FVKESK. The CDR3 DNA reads TGTGCCAGCAGCCAAGAGGCCGGGACAGGGATACATGAGCAGTTCTTC. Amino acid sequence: CASSQEAGTGIHEQFF. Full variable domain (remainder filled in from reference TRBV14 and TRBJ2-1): EAGVTQFPSHSVIEKGQTVTLRCDPISGHDNLYWYRRVMGKEIKFLLHFVKESKQDESGMPNNRFLAERTGGTYSTLKVQPAELEDSGVYFCASSQEAGTGIHEQFFGPGTRLTVL.

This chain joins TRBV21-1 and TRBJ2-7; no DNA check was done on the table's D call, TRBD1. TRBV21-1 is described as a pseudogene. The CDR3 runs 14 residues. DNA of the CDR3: TGTGCCAGCAGCAATTCGAACAGCTCCTACGAGCAGTACTTC. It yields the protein CASSNSNSSYEQYF.

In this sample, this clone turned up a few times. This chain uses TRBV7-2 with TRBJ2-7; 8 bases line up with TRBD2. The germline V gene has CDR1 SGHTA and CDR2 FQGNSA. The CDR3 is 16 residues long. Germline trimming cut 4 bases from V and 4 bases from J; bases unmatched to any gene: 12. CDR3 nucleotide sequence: TGTGCCAGCAGCTCGAGGACTAGCCAAAGACGGTACGAGCAGTACTTC. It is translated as CASSSRTSQRRYEQYF.

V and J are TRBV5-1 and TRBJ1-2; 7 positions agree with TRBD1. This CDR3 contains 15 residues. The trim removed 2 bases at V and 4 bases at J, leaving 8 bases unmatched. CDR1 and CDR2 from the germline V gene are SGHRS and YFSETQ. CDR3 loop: CASSLGGPSPYGYTF. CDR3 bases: TGCGCCAGCAGCTTAGGGGGCCCAAGTCCCTATGGCTACACCTTC.